The rows below give T cell receptor beta chains drawn from one sample of a study of shared clonotypes between healthy human individuals. Repertoires were generated with immunoSEQ multiplex PCR, while TCRdb's copy carries only in-frame clones and drops some. The profile shows around 370,000 clones, about 96% of them singletons. Sequencing used memory CD8+ T cells sorted from blood. The source of these receptors is a man aged 30 to 45 in good health. CDR3s include the opening cysteine and the closing phenylalanine or tryptophan. A D gene is named only where the DNA matches it firmly. Part of the rows lack a size; the others show once, few, many or a class for expanded clones.

d_call,j_call,v_call,clone_size,cdr3_aa,cdr3_nt
NA,TRBJ2-7,TRBV5-4,NA,CASRAGKGEQYF,TGTGCCAGCAGAGCAGGGAAGGGCGAGCAGTACTTC
TRBD2,TRBJ2-1,TRBV5-1,NA,CASSYTGTSAYNEQFF,TGCGCCAGCAGCTACACTGGGACTAGCGCATACAATGAGCAGTTCTTC
NA,TRBJ2-7,TRBV7-2,NA,CASSLRISFSYEQYF,TGTGCCAGCAGCTTGAGGATTAGCTTCTCCTACGAGCAGTACTTC
NA,TRBJ1-2,TRBV7-3,once,CASSYPDFDGYGYTF,TGTGCCAGCAGCTACCCAGACTTCGACGGCTATGGCTACACCTTC
NA,TRBJ2-6,TRBV7-9,NA,CASSQGFSGANVLTF,TGTGCCAGCAGCCAGGGGTTCTCTGGGGCCAACGTCCTGACTTTC
TRBD1,TRBJ1-5,TRBV5-1,NA,CASSYVGQGAVNQPQHF,TGCGCCAGCAGCTATGTTGGGCAGGGGGCCGTCAATCAGCCCCAGCATTTT
NA,TRBJ2-2,TRBV19,NA,CASSLGQRMAGELFF,TGTGCCAGTAGTCTAGGACAAAGAATGGCCGGGGAGCTGTTTTTT
TRBD2,TRBJ2-7,TRBV30,once,CAWNSGLAGGGGPFFYEQYF,TGTGCCTGGAACTCGGGACTAGCGGGAGGAGGTGGACCCTTTTTTTACGAGCAGTACTTC
NA,TRBJ2-5,TRBV10-3,NA,CAIGVQETQYF,TGTGCCATCGGGGTCCAAGAGACCCAGTACTTC
NA,TRBJ1-1,TRBV11-3,NA,CASSLVGNTEAFF,TGTGCCAGCAGCCTTGTCGGGAACACTGAAGCTTTCTTT
TRBD2,TRBJ2-7,TRBV9,NA,CASSPPGLAYEQYF,TGTGCCAGCAGCCCCCCCGGACTAGCCTACGAGCAGTACTTC
NA,TRBJ2-5,TRBV10-3,NA,CAIGTRKETQYF,TGTGCCATTGGGACTCGAAAAGAGACCCAGTACTTC
NA,TRBJ1-2,TRBV7-9,once,CASLANYGYTF,TGTGCCAGCCTAGCTAACTATGGCTACACCTTC
NA,TRBJ2-5,TRBV11-2,NA,CASSLGGAKTQYF,TGTGCCAGCAGCTTAGGGGGCGCGAAGACCCAGTACTTC
NA,TRBJ1-2,TRBV5-6,NA,CASSLKNYGYTF,TGTGCCAGCAGCTTGAAAAACTATGGCTACACCTTC
NA,TRBJ1-5,TRBV7-8,NA,CASSLAPLNQPQHF,TGTGCCAGCAGCTTAGCCCCCCTAAATCAGCCCCAGCATTTT
TRBD2,TRBJ2-7,TRBV6-5,NA,CASSYWWEGNYEQYF,TGTGCCAGCAGTTACTGGTGGGAGGGTAACTACGAGCAGTACTTC
TRBD2,TRBJ2-3,TRBV4-2,NA,CASSRGTSGASTDTQYF,TGTGCCAGCAGCCGCGGGACTAGCGGAGCTAGCACAGATACGCAGTATTTT
TRBD2,TRBJ2-3,TRBV10-2,NA,CASSPGTSGGADTQYF,TGCGCCAGCAGTCCTGGGACTAGCGGCGGGGCGGATACGCAGTATTTT
NA,TRBJ2-7,TRBV7-9,NA,CASSLGATGGYEQYF,TGTGCCAGCAGCTTAGGGGCCACAGGTGGCTACGAGCAGTACTTC
NA,TRBJ2-3,TRBV15,NA,CATSRPPASTDTQYF,TGTGCCACCAGCAGACCCCCGGCAAGCACAGATACGCAGTATTTT
TRBD1,TRBJ1-3,TRBV28,NA,CASSSQTGTGFHSGNTIYF,TGTGCCAGCAGTTCACAAACCGGGACAGGGTTTCACTCTGGAAACACCATATATTTT
TRBD1,TRBJ2-3,TRBV7-2,NA,CASSSDRDFYTQYF,TGTGCCAGCAGCTCGGACAGGGATTTTTATACGCAGTATTTT
NA,TRBJ2-7,TRBV6-4,NA,CASGVAEYPVDEQYF,TGTGCCAGCGGGGTAGCGGAGTACCCCGTGGACGAGCAGTACTTC
NA,TRBJ2-7,TRBV12-2,NA,CASRPGTSPYEQYF,TGTGCAAGTCGCCCCGGGACTAGCCCCTACGAGCAGTACTTC
NA,TRBJ2-1,TRBV7-2,NA,CASSLGGGTYNEQFF,TGTGCCAGCAGCCTCGGAGGAGGAACCTACAATGAGCAGTTCTTC
NA,TRBJ2-7,TRBV18,NA,CASSPPKEPYEQYF,TGTGCCAGCTCACCACCTAAGGAACCATACGAGCAGTACTTC
NA,TRBJ2-7,TRBV6-5,once,CASTPSFSGRYEQYF,TGTGCCAGCACCCCCTCTTTTAGCGGCCGGTACGAGCAGTACTTC
NA,TRBJ2-7,TRBV28,NA,CASRGFGRQYF,TGTGCCAGCAGGGGGTTCGGCAGGCAGTACTTC
NA,TRBJ1-2,TRBV5-1,NA,CASSFGSTINYGYTF,TGCGCCAGCAGCTTTGGGAGTACTATAAACTATGGCTACACCTTC
TRBD2,TRBJ2-3,TRBV7-3,NA,CASSKPSSGGTDTQYF,TGTGCCAGCAGCAAGCCGTCTAGCGGGGGCACAGATACGCAGTATTTT